The following is a T cell receptor beta chain sequence with its context. Its antigen is currently unknown. Per the germline V gene, CDR1 is SEHNR and CDR2 is FQNEAQ (reference sequence). Losses at the gene ends were 5 bases for V and 8 bases for J; bases not matched to a gene: 8. This CDR3 region has 13 residues. This record belongs to a study of siplizumab effects on memory and regulatory T cells. TCRdb's copy holds only in-frame clones and misses some; the assay was immunoSEQ multiplex PCR. The table lists about 100,000 clones, 91% of them singletons, with roughly 2.8% in the top ten. The study's findings and limits: Greater diversity than memory cells seemed evident in naive T cells, which also appeared to be major alloresponse contributors. A small minority of alloreactive clones were mapped to unstimulated subsets.

This TCR derives from a human donor in good health. Some clones in this sample may be carry-over from other donors' samples. The source material was CD4+ T cells sorted from blood. The chain combines TRBV7-9 with TRBJ1-2; the match to TRBD1 covers 7 bases. CDR3 sequence: CASSHGGGGGYTF. The CDR3 DNA reads TGTGCCAGCAGCCACGGAGGGGGCGGAGGCTACACCTTC.